The 7 T cell receptor beta chains below come from one sample, sequenced in a study of cytomegalovirus exposure and HLA in healthy donors. The study ran its PCR with 60 Vbeta and 13 Jbeta primers. Measured with immunoSEQ multiplex PCR; TCRdb has only the in-frame clones, and not every one. The data contain about 96,000 clones, around four fifths of them singletons. Sequencing was performed on PBMCs. These receptors were collected from a man in his fifties in good health and CMV-seropositive.

The genes are TRBV15 and TRBJ2-1, with 7 positions matching TRBD1. The CDR3 covers 17 residues. Losses at the gene ends were 8 bases for V and 0 bases for J; bases not matched to a gene: 13. Germline-derived CDR1 and CDR2 are LNHNV and YYDKDF (reference sequence). CDR3: CATLKLPTGSSYNEQFF. In DNA form, the CDR3 reads TGTGCCACCTTAAAACTCCCGACAGGGAGCTCCTACAATGAGCAGTTCTTC.

V usage is TRBV9 and J usage is TRBJ1-2; D ambiguous. Deletions cut 0 bases from V and 0 bases from J, with 12 bases between. The length of the CDR3 is 16 residues. The germline V gene has CDR1 SGDLS and CDR2 YYNGEE. The CDR3 reads CASSVAEGQANYGYTF. As DNA, the CDR3 is TGTGCCAGCAGCGTAGCTGAGGGCCAAGCTAACTATGGCTACACCTTC.

The chain combines TRBV6-5 with TRBJ2-7, with 8 nucleotides matching TRBD1. The CDR3 runs to 15 residues. Looked up from germline, CDR1 is MNHEY and CDR2 is SVGAGI. Trimming at V came to 6 bases and at J to 5 bases, leaving 12 bases not matched to a gene. This CDR3 is CASRLGQGQTHEQYF. The CDR3 DNA reads TGTGCCAGCAGACTCGGACAGGGCCAAACGCACGAGCAGTACTTC.

This chain uses TRBV27 with TRBJ2-7; 10 nucleotides align to TRBD1. Germline V gene sequence: CDR1 MNHEY, CDR2 SMNVEV (reference sequence). This CDR3 region has 14 residues. J was trimmed by 4 bases and V by 2 bases; bases with no gene match: 2. CDR3 nucleotides: TGTGCCAGCAGTTTAACGGGACAGGGGTACGAGCAGTACTTC. It codes for CASSLTGQGYEQYF.

The chain is built from TRBV18 and TRBJ2-5; the match to TRBD1 covers 11 bases. CDR1 and CDR2 from the germline V gene are KGHSH and LQKENI. J was trimmed by 5 bases and V by 3 bases; bases with no gene match: 8. This CDR3 is 16 amino acids long. CDR3 protein: CASSPRTGGAGETQYF. CDR3 in DNA: TGTGCCAGCTCACCTAGGACAGGGGGCGCAGGGGAGACCCAGTACTTC.

A few counts support this clone. V usage is TRBV12-5 and J usage is TRBJ1-2; possibly TRBD1 for D (6 bases). The V gene lost 0 bases and the J gene lost 4 bases, with 15 bases spanning the gap. CDR3 length equals 16 residues. Germline lookup yields CDR1 LGHNT and CDR2 FRNRAP. CDR3 sequence reads: CASGLVQGQSIYGYTF. Written as DNA, the CDR3 is TGTGCTAGTGGTTTGGTACAAGGACAGTCTATCTATGGCTACACCTTC.

The chain is built from TRBV28 and TRBJ1-1, with a weak D call TRBD1 (5 bases). This CDR3 region has 15 residues. Trimming removed 2 bases at V and 0 bases at J, with 10 bases between. Per germline, CDR1 MDHEN and CDR2 SYDVKM. The CDR3 protein is CASSLAGNMNTEAFF. The CDR3 DNA reads as TGTGCCAGCAGTTTAGCAGGGAACATGAACACTGAAGCTTTCTTT.